This TCR beta chain is from a study of T cell changes during pregnancy in multiple sclerosis. Germline lookup yields CDR1 DFQATT and CDR2 SNEGSKA (reference sequence). This CDR3 contains 9 residues. Deletions cut 6 bases from V and 9 bases from J, with 8 bases between. Method: immunoSEQ multiplex PCR; TCRdb's copy keeps in-frame clones and lacks some. The data hold approximately 70,000 clones, with 80% to 90% observed a single time. Sequenced material: peripheral blood, taken in the first trimester of pregnancy. The chain has TRBV20-1 and TRBJ1-2; D uncertain. This receptor was obtained from a female donor in good health, enrolled as a control in a pregnancy study. The CDR3 bases are TGCAGTGCCATGAGAAGCTACACCTTC. Its protein product is CSAMRSYTF.